This is a list of T cell receptor beta chains from one sample in a study of OX40 agonist ivuxolimab in advanced cancers. The table came from immunoSEQ multiplex PCR; TCRdb's copy has only in-frame clones and leaves some out. The repertoire consists of more than 85,000 clones, with roughly 90% occurring once and the leading ten covering 0.3% to 0.4%. The sequencing here drew on CD4+ or CD8+ T cells sorted from blood, taken in a trial of the OX40 agonist ivuxolimab. The source of these receptors is an adult with an advanced solid tumor such as melanoma, head and neck, liver or kidney cancer. CDR3s include the opening cysteine and the closing phenylalanine or tryptophan. Fields, in order: J gene, D gene, clone size, V gene, CDR3 protein, CDR3 DNA. D genes are given only for firm matches. For some rows the clone size is stated as once, few or many, or as a class when expanded; others skip it.

>TRBJ1-2|NA|few|TRBV5-1
CASSPDTFRSLGYTF
TGCGCCAGCAGCCCGGACACCTTTCGGAGTTTGGGCTACACCTTC
>TRBJ2-7|TRBD2|NA|TRBV28
CASTKWTSNNEQYF
TGTGCCAGCACCAAATGGACTAGCAACAACGAGCAGTACTTC
>TRBJ2-7|TRBD2|NA|TRBV7-2
CASSFGLAGSYEQYF
TGTGCCAGCAGCTTTGGACTAGCGGGATCCTACGAGCAGTACTTC
>TRBJ2-5|TRBD1|once|TRBV6-6
CASSSGGQGAKTQYF
TGTGCCAGCAGTTCAGGCGGACAGGGGGCGAAGACCCAGTACTTC
>TRBJ2-2|NA|NA|TRBV5-1
CASSVDGQGELFF
TGCGCCAGCAGCGTTGACGGACAGGGGGAGCTGTTTTTT
>TRBJ2-1|TRBD2|NA|TRBV7-2
CASSITPGLANNEQFF
TGTGCCAGCAGCATAACTCCGGGACTAGCGAACAATGAGCAGTTCTTC
>TRBJ1-1|TRBD1|NA|TRBV7-9
CASSSPGTGGFTEAFF
TGTGCCAGCAGCTCTCCCGGGACAGGGGGCTTCACTGAAGCTTTCTTT
>TRBJ1-2|TRBD1|NA|TRBV27
CASSSTGGYGYTF
TGTGCCAGCAGTTCGACAGGGGGCTATGGCTACACCTTC
>TRBJ1-5|NA|NA|TRBV28
CASSSSGGGNQPQHF
TGTGCCAGCAGTTCCTCGGGGGGGGGCAATCAGCCCCAGCATTTT
>TRBJ2-3|TRBD1|NA|TRBV4-2
CASSQLTGGRTDTQYF
TGTGCCAGCAGCCAATTGACAGGGGGCCGCACAGATACGCAGTATTTT
>TRBJ2-1|NA|once|TRBV28
CASSYRQPSYNEQFF
TGTGCCAGCAGTTACCGACAGCCAAGTTACAATGAGCAGTTCTTC
>TRBJ1-1|NA|NA|TRBV11-2
CASSFSRDTEAFF
TGTGCCAGCAGCTTTTCACGGGACACTGAAGCTTTCTTT
>TRBJ1-4|NA|NA|TRBV6-5
CASSYSGRATNEKLFF
TGTGCCAGCAGTTACTCGGGCAGGGCCACTAATGAAAAACTGTTTTTT
>TRBJ1-5|NA|NA|TRBV28
CASSFGQLHQPQHF
TGTGCCAGCAGTTTTGGCCAGCTTCATCAGCCCCAGCATTTT
>TRBJ1-6|TRBD1|few|TRBV5-6
CASSWGQGFEPLHF
TGTGCCAGCAGCTGGGGACAGGGTTTCGAACCCCTCCACTTT
>TRBJ2-1|NA|NA|TRBV11-1
CASSSRLVTHEQFF
TGTGCCAGCAGCTCCAGACTAGTTACCCATGAGCAGTTCTTC
>TRBJ1-1|NA|NA|TRBV7-2
CASSPSAGLTEAFF
TGTGCCAGCAGCCCTAGCGCGGGGCTGACTGAAGCTTTCTTT
>TRBJ2-5|NA|NA|TRBV5-6
CASSGRKTQYF
TGTGCCAGCAGCGGGCGGAAGACCCAGTACTTC
>TRBJ2-2|NA|NA|TRBV7-2
CASSLSSLGGELFF
TGTGCCAGCAGCTTATCTTCCCTAGGCGGGGAGCTGTTTTTT
>TRBJ2-3|TRBD2|NA|TRBV6-4
CASSPRASGILTDTQYF
TGTGCCAGCAGTCCCCGCGCTAGCGGGATTTTAACAGATACGCAGTATTTT
>TRBJ2-1|NA|few|TRBV6-1
CASSAGFFYNEQFF
TGTGCCAGCAGTGCGGGATTCTTCTACAATGAGCAGTTCTTC
>TRBJ2-7|NA|once|TRBV7-2
CASSLTPQPVRHEQYF
TGTGCCAGCAGCTTGACGCCGCAACCGGTTCGCCACGAGCAGTACTTC